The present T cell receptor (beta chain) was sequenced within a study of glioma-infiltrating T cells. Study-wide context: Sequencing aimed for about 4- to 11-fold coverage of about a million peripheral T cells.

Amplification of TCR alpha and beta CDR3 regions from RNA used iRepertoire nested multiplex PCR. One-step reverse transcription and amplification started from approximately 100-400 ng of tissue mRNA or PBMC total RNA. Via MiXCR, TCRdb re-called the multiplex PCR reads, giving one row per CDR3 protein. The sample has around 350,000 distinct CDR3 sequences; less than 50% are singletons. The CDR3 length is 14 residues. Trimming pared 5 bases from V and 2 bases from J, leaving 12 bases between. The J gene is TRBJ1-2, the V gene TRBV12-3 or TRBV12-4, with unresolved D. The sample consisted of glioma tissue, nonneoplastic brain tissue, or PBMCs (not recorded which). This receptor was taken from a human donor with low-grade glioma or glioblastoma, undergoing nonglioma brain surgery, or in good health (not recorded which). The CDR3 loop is CASSPSGGNYGYTF. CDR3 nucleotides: TGTGCCAGCAGTCCTTCAGGAGGGAACTATGGCTACACCTTC.